The next 6 T cell receptor beta chains were all read from a single sample in a study of T cell responses to AZD1222 COVID-19 vaccine listed by TCRdb under 2021. The method behind the library was the immunoSEQ multiplex PCR assay. TCRdb stores this immuneACCESS table with in-frame sequences only. Part of the clones is absent; in the studies checked, under half of the shortfall reflects unresolved V genes, and no reason is known for the rest. Within this sample are 45,000 to 65,000 clones, with more than 75% of them counted one time only. The top ten clonotypes cover less than 5% of the sample. The label giving this sample's time point can be read as: about 28 days (+/-7) after the second vaccine dose. The sequencing used peripheral blood, collected 28 days after the second AZD1222 dose. These receptors all stem from an adult who received the AZD1222 COVID-19 vaccine.

This clone has more than one count but fewer than ten. The chain joins TRBV11-2 to TRBJ1-1; 7 nucleotides align to TRBD1. V was pared by 5 bases and J by 0 bases, with 6 bases of the junction left unmatched. The CDR3 length is 15 residues. Germline values: CDR1 SGHAT, CDR2 FQNNGV. CDR3 amino acids: CASSHPTGLNTEAFF. CDR3 nucleotides: TGTGCCAGCAGCCACCCGACAGGGCTGAACACTGAAGCTTTCTTT. Based on the CDR3 plus reference TRBV11-2 and TRBJ1-1, the full variable domain is EAGVAQSPRYKIIEKRQSVAFWCNPISGHATLYWYQQILGQGPKLLIQFQNNGVVDDSQLPKDRFSAERLKGVDSTLKIQPAKLEDSAVYLCASSHPTGLNTEAFFGQGTRLTVV.

This clone was observed a handful of times. The gene calls are TRBV28 and TRBJ1-2, with D tentatively TRBD1 (5 bases). Per the germline V gene, CDR1 is MDHEN and CDR2 is SYDVKM. The ends were cut back, 5 bases at V and 5 bases at J, with 18 bases in the middle. The CDR3 runs 15 residues. The DNA for the CDR3 is TGTGCCAGCAGTACCCCAAGGCAGGGCACTTATGGCTACACCTTC. Encoded protein: CASSTPRQGTYGYTF.

J is TRBJ1-1 and V is TRBV27; no clear D gene. Germline values: CDR1 MNHEY, CDR2 SMNVEV (reference sequence). V lost 2 bases and J lost 1, with 8 bases in between. The CDR3 is 14 residues long. The chain's CDR3 is CASSLEGGNTEAFF. Written as DNA, the CDR3 is TGTGCCAGCAGTTTAGAGGGTGGGAACACTGAAGCTTTCTTT.

This clone was detected only once. The chain has TRBV2 and TRBJ1-6; D call uncertain. Trimming took 1 base from V and 8 from J, leaving 12 bases between them. Germline V gene sequence: CDR1 SNHLY, CDR2 FYNNEI. This CDR3 contains 15 residues. CDR3 bases: TGTGCCAGCAGTGAAGGGTCTAACGCTCATTCACCCCTCCACTTT. This sequence encodes CASSEGSNAHSPLHF.

The chain has TRBV6-5 and TRBJ2-7, with D perhaps matching TRBD2 (5 bases). Trimming shortened V by 5 bases and J by 2 bases, and 13 bases separated the two germline ends. Germline loops: CDR1 MNHEY, CDR2 SVGAGI. There are 14 residues in the CDR3. The DNA of the CDR3 is TGTGCCAGCAGTCACGGAGGCGCGGCCTACGAGCAGTACGTC. Translation: CASSHGGAAYEQYV.

This clone was observed a few times. This rearrangement joins TRBV23-1 to TRBJ2-7; D may be TRBD1 (5 bases). TRBV23-1 falls under the ORF class, with uncertain function. V lost 3 bases, J lost 0 bases, and 12 bases lay in between. This CDR3 is built from 15 residues. The CDR3 reads CASSQTQGSSYEQYV. The CDR3 nucleotides read TGCGCCAGCAGTCAGACCCAGGGAAGCTCCTACGAGCAGTACGTC.